The next 22 T cell receptor beta chains were all read from a single sample in a study of OX40 agonist ivuxolimab in advanced cancers. Library creation used the immunoSEQ multiplex PCR assay. TCRdb stores this immuneACCESS table with in-frame sequences only. Part of the clones is absent; in the studies checked, under half of the shortfall reflects unresolved V genes, and no reason is known for the rest. This sample is represented by tens of thousands of clones; 70% to 90% of them were singletons. The ten most abundant clones make up 0.25% to 0.3% of the sample. The sequencing here drew on CD4+ or CD8+ T cells sorted from blood, taken in a trial of the OX40 agonist ivuxolimab. The receptor set was obtained from an adult with an advanced solid tumor such as melanoma, head and neck, liver or kidney cancer.

This clone has a handful of counts. The rearrangement uses TRBV19 and TRBJ2-5, with no clear D. The CDR3 spans 17 residues. Germline-derived CDR1 and CDR2 are LNHDA and SQIVND (reference sequence). V gave up 3 bases and J gave up 2 bases, with 19 bases separating them. In DNA form, the CDR3 reads TGTGCCAGTAGTATGAGTATTGGGCTCCGTTCACAAGAGACCCAGTACTTC. Translating it yields CASSMSIGLRSQETQYF.

This chain links TRBV4-1 with TRBJ2-6, with 10 bases that match TRBD1. Germline CDR1 reads MGHRA; CDR2 reads YSYEKL. This CDR3 is 19 amino acids long. Germline trimming cut 2 bases from V and 4 bases from J; bases unmatched to any gene: 11. CDR3 region: CASSQTWDRGLDGANVLTF. In DNA, the CDR3 is TGCGCCAGCAGCCAAACATGGGACAGGGGCTTGGACGGGGCCAACGTCCTGACTTTC.

The chain links TRBV4-1 to TRBJ2-5; D tentatively fits TRBD1 or TRBD2 (5 bases each). V lost 5 bases and J 5 bases, leaving 30 bases between the germline ends. CDR1 is MGHRA, CDR2 YSYEKL, per germline. The CDR3 has 19 amino acids. The CDR3 DNA follows: TGCGCCAGCAGCTTCGACCCGCGGATGGGGACGCAATTGGAGGAGACCCAGTACTTC. Protein sequence: CASSFDPRMGTQLEETQYF.

The V and J genes are TRBV5-6 and TRBJ2-1, with 9 bases that match TRBD1. This CDR3 region has 13 residues. The germline V gene has CDR1 SGHDT and CDR2 YYEEEE. Trimming took 5 bases from V and 16 from J; bases not matched to a gene: 13. CDR3 nucleotides: TGTGCCAGCAGTCGTGGGGACAGGGCTGGGGCTTTCTTC. Its protein product is CASSRGDRAGAFF.

The chain employs TRBV5-1 and TRBJ2-6, with D possibly TRBD1 on 6 matching bases. The germline CDR1 and CDR2 sequences are SGHRS and YFSETQ. Trimming took off 0 bases at V and 1 base at J, with 14 bases between the two ends. This CDR3 region has 18 residues. In nucleotides, the CDR3 is TGCGCCAGCAGCTTGGACACAGGGCTTCGTTCTGGGGCCAACGTCCTGACTTTC. It encodes CASSLDTGLRSGANVLTF.

The V and J genes are TRBV11-2 and TRBJ1-5; TRBD1 agrees at 10 bases. Germline CDR1 is SGHAT and CDR2 is FQNNGV. The CDR3 runs 14 residues. V dropped 5 bases and J dropped 10; count of bases not matched to a gene: 8. The CDR3 loop reads CASSPDRGSSPQHF. The DNA of the CDR3 is TGTGCCAGCAGCCCGGACAGGGGGTCATCCCCCCAGCATTTT.

The chain combines TRBV12-5 with TRBJ2-2; D gene unclear. The CDR3 is made up of 17 amino acids. CDR1 is LGHNT, CDR2 FRNRAP, per germline. Trimming pared 1 base from V and 0 bases from J, leaving 12 bases between. CDR3 region: CASGLGVLSANTGELFF. Written as DNA, the CDR3 is TGTGCTAGTGGTTTGGGGGTTTTGAGTGCGAACACCGGGGAGCTGTTTTTT.

The V call is TRBV4-3, the J call TRBJ2-1; TRBD2 agrees at 7 bases. The CDR3 totals 16 residues. Trimming took 1 base from V and 6 from J; bases not matched to a gene: 9. The germline gives CDR1 LGHNA, CDR2 YSLEER. Here the CDR3 reads CASSQVRGSLVNEQFF. The CDR3 bases are TGCGCCAGCAGCCAAGTCCGCGGGAGCCTAGTCAATGAGCAGTTCTTC.

The chain has TRBV18 and TRBJ2-3; TRBD2 matches 10 bases. CDR1 is KGHSH, CDR2 LQKENI, per germline. The CDR3 has 16 amino acids. V was clipped by 3 bases and J by 5 bases; unmatched bases: 8. The CDR3 region is CASSPGSGRVGDTQYF. Written as DNA, the CDR3 is TGTGCCAGCTCACCGGGGAGCGGGAGGGTCGGAGATACGCAGTATTTT.

This chain joins TRBV11-2 and TRBJ2-1, with D perhaps matching TRBD1 (5 bases). This CDR3 contains 15 residues. The ends were cut back, 4 bases at V and 6 bases at J, with 16 bases in the middle. The germline CDR1 and CDR2 sequences are SGHAT and FQNNGV. CDR3 DNA: TGTGCCAGCAGCTGGACAACCAATCACCCCAATGAGCAGTTCTTC. This sequence encodes CASSWTTNHPNEQFF.

CDR3 bases: TGCGCCAGCAGCTTGGGAGGGGGCGGATCTTGGCGGTACACCTTC. This sequence encodes CASSLGGGGSWRYTF. The chain employs TRBV5-1 and TRBJ1-2; 7 nucleotides match TRBD1. Germline V CDR1 and CDR2: SGHRS, YFSETQ. V shed 0 bases and J 11 bases; nucleotides not matched to a gene: 13. This CDR3 is built from 15 residues.

J is TRBJ1-1 and V is TRBV7-3; 7 nucleotides match TRBD1. This CDR3 comprises 13 residues. With V trimmed by 5 bases and J by 8 bases, 8 bases remained unmatched. Germline V gives CDR1 SGHTA, CDR2 FQGTGA. CDR3 in DNA: TGTGCCAGCAGCCCTCAAGGGACAGCCGAAGCTTTCTTT. This translates into CASSPQGTAEAFF. Complete variable domain (other parts from reference TRBV7-3 and TRBJ1-1): GAGVSQTPSNKVTEKGKYVELRCDPISGHTALYWYRQSLGQGPEFLIYFQGTGAADDSGLPNDRFFAVRPEGSVSTLKIQRTERGDSAVYLCASSPQGTAEAFFGQGTRLTVV.

The rearrangement uses TRBV10-3 and TRBJ2-7; 8 bases are shared with TRBD1. Germline V gene data show CDR1 as ENHRY and CDR2 as SYGVKD. The CDR3 spans 14 residues. With V trimmed by 6 bases and J by 4 bases, 8 bases remained unmatched. CDR3 amino acids: CAIRGTGSLYEQYF. In nucleotides, the CDR3 is TGTGCCATCAGGGGGACAGGAAGTTTGTACGAGCAGTACTTC.

The chain carries TRBV7-8 and TRBJ1-6; a weak D match, TRBD1 (5 bases). The CDR3 runs to 15 residues. Trimming removed 6 bases from V and 3 bases from J, with 12 bases in between. Looked up from germline, CDR1 is SGHVS and CDR2 is FQNEAQ. DNA of the CDR3: TGTGCCAGCAGAAAAGACAGCGACTATAATTCACCCCTCCACTTT. Its protein product is CASRKDSDYNSPLHF.

The chain has TRBV5-4 and TRBJ1-6; no clear D. The length of the CDR3 is 16 residues. The V end lost 1 base, the J end lost 0 bases, and 8 bases lay between the germline ends. Germline-derived CDR1 and CDR2 are SGHNT and YYREEE (reference sequence). Here the CDR3 DNA reads TGTGCCAGCAGCTTGCGTCTTAGCTCCTATAATTCACCCCTCCACTTT. This gives the protein CASSLRLSSYNSPLHF.

V is TRBV4-2 and J is TRBJ1-1, with D hard to call. CDR1 and CDR2 (germline): LGHNA, YNFKEQ. The CDR3 has 13 residues. V dropped 4 bases and J dropped 3 bases, with 9 bases sitting between them. CDR3 DNA sequence: TGTGCCAGCAGCCGTGGGATGGACACTGAAGCTTTCTTT. Residues: CASSRGMDTEAFF.

This chain connects TRBV5-1 to TRBJ2-3; D assignment may be TRBD1 or TRBD2 (8 bases each). This CDR3 is 16 amino acids long. The germline CDR1 and CDR2 sequences are SGHRS and YFSETQ. Trimming removed 0 bases at V and 5 bases at J, with 16 bases between. The CDR3 DNA follows: TGCGCCAGCAGCTTGGAGGGACAGGCGGGAGGAGATACGCAGTATTTT. The encoded protein is CASSLEGQAGGDTQYF.

This sequence joins TRBV18 and TRBJ2-7; 8 nucleotides align to TRBD1. After removal of 3 bases from V and 6 bases from J, the junction contained 10 bases not matched to a gene. The CDR3 sequence is 15 residues long. Germline assignment: CDR1 KGHSH and CDR2 LQKENI. The CDR3 sequence is CASSPSEGQAIEQYF. In nucleotides, the CDR3 is TGTGCCAGCTCACCCTCCGAGGGACAGGCGATCGAGCAGTACTTC.

The chain is built from TRBV29-1 and TRBJ1-1; D gene uncertain. CDR3 size: 12 residues. Germline V gene sequence: CDR1 SQVTM, CDR2 ANQGSEA. The V gene lost 4 bases and the J gene lost 4 bases, with 10 bases spanning the gap. The CDR3 DNA is TGCAGCGTTGTTAGTCGGACCACTGAAGCTTTCTTT. The encoded protein is CSVVSRTTEAFF.

As to this clone: A read error may produce the germline difference seen at one junction end. J is TRBJ2-5 and V is TRBV4-2; possibly TRBD2 for D (5 bases). The CDR3 runs 15 residues. Germline CDR1 LGHNA, CDR2 YNFKEQ. In DNA form, the CDR3 reads TGTGCCAGCAGCCAGCGCGAGGGCAGCCAAGCGACCCAGTACTTC. Translation gives CASSQREGSQATQYF.

The chain has TRBV4-1 and TRBJ1-2; tentative D call: TRBD1 (6 bases). V was clipped by 4 bases and J by 4 bases, with 19 bases between them. The CDR3 has 16 amino acids. CDR1 is MGHRA and CDR2 is YSYEKL in the germline V gene. DNA for the CDR3: TGCGCCAGCAGCCCCTCCGACAGGCTCAGCTCCTATGGCTACACCTTC. Protein product: CASSPSDRLSSYGYTF.

In this sample, this clone turned up a few times. The V gene is TRBV6-5, the J gene TRBJ1-2; D uncertain. The CDR3 extends over 12 amino acids. Trimming stripped 8 bases from V and 4 bases from J, with 11 bases between. Germline CDR1 and CDR2: MNHEY and SVGAGI. The CDR3 sequence is CASSDSVYGYTF. DNA for the CDR3: TGTGCCAGCTCAGATAGTGTCTATGGCTACACCTTC.